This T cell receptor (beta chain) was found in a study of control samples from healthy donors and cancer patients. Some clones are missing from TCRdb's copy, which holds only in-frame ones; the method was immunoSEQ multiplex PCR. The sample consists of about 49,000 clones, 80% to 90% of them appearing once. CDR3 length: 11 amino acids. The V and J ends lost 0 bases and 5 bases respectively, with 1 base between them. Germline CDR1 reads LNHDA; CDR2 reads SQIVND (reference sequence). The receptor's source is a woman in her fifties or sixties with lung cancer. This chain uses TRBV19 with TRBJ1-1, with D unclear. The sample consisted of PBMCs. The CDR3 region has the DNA TGTGCCAGTAGTATAGAAACTGAAGCTTTCTTT. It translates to CASSIETEAFF.